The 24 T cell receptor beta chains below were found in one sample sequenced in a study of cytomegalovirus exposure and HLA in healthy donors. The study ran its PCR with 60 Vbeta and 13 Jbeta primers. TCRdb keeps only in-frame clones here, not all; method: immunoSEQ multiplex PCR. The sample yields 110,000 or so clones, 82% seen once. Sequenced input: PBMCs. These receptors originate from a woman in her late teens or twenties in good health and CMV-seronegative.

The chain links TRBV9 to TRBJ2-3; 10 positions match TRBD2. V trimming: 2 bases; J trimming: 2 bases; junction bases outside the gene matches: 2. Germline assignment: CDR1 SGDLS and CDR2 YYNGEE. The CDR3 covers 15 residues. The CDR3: CASSVTSGTTDTQYF. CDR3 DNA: TGTGCCAGCAGCGTCACTAGCGGGACCACAGATACGCAGTATTTT.

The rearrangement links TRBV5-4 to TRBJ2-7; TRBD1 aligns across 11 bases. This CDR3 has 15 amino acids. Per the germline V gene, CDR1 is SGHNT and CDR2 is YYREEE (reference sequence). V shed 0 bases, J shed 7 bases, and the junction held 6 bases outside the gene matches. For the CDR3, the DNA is TGTGCCAGCAGCTTGGGGGGACAGGGGGGCAGAGAGCAGTACTTC. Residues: CASSLGGQGGREQYF.

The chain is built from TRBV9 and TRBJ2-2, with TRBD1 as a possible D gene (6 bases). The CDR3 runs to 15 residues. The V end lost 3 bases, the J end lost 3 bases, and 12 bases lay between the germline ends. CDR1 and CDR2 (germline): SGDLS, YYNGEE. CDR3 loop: CASSDRDTHTGELFF. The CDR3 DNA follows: TGTGCCAGCAGCGACCGGGACACCCACACCGGGGAGCTGTTTTTT.

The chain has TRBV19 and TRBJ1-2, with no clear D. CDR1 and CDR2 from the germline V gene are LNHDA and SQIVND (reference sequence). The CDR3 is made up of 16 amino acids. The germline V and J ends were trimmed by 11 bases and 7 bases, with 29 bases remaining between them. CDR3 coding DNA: TGTGCCGGCCTGGCGGAGCCTCACCCCAACTACTGTGGCTACACCTTC. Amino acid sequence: CAGLAEPHPNYCGYTF.

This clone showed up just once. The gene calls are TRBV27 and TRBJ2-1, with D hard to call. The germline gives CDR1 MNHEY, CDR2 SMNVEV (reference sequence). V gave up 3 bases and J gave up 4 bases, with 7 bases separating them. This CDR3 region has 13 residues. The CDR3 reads CASSLSPYNEQFF. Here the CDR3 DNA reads TGTGCCAGCAGTTTGAGCCCGTACAATGAGCAGTTCTTC.

CDR3 region: CASRQNDRINEKLFF. The DNA for the CDR3 is TGTGCCAGCAGACAAAACGACAGGATTAATGAAAAACTGTTTTTT. The V and J genes are TRBV6-6 and TRBJ1-4, with D tentatively TRBD1 (6 bases). CDR3 size: 15 residues. V shed 6 bases and J shed 4 bases, with 15 bases lying between them. Germline V gene data show CDR1 as MNHNY and CDR2 as SVGAGI (reference sequence).

CDR3 protein: CASSLGLAKTYEQYF. The CDR3 nucleotides are TGCGCCAGCAGCTTGGGACTAGCAAAAACCTACGAGCAGTACTTC. V usage is TRBV5-1 and J usage is TRBJ2-7, with 7 bases identical to TRBD2. CDR3 length equals 15 residues. Germline assignment: CDR1 SGHRS and CDR2 YFSETQ. V trimming: 0 bases; J trimming: 2 bases; junction bases outside the gene matches: 5.

The CDR3: CASSYPRRAGGSPLHF. The DNA of the CDR3 is TGTGCCAGCAGTTACCCTCGTCGTGCTGGAGGGTCACCCCTCCACTTT. The chain recombines TRBV6-5 with TRBJ1-6; the D is unclear. Between the trimmed V and J ends, which lost 2 bases and 10 bases, there was a span of 18 bases. The CDR3 covers 16 residues. CDR1 MNHEY and CDR2 SVGAGI come from the germline V gene.

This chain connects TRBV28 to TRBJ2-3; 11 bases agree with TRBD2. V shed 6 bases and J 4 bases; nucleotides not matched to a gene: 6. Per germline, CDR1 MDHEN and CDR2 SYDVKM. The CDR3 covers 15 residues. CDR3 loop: CASRPTSGSPDTQYF. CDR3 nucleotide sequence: TGTGCCAGCAGACCTACTAGCGGGAGCCCAGATACGCAGTATTTT.

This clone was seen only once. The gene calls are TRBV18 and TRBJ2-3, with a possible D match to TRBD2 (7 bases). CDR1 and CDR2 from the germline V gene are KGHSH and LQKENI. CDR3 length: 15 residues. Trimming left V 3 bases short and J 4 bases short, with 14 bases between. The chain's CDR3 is CASSPPNGGPDTQYF. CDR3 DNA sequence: TGTGCCAGCTCACCGCCGAACGGGGGGCCAGATACGCAGTATTTT.

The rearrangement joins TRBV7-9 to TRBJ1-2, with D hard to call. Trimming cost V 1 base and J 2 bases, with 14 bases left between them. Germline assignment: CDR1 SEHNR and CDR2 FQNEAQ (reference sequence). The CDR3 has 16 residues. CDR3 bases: TGTGCCAGCAGCTTAGGTGGTGGCGGTTTAAACTATGGCTACACCTTC. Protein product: CASSLGGGGLNYGYTF.

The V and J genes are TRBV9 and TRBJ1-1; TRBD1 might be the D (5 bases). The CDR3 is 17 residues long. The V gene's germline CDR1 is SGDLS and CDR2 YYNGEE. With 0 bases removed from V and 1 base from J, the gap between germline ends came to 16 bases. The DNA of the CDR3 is TGTGCCAGCAGCGTAGGTGGAGCGGGGGGTTGGAACACTGAAGCTTTCTTT. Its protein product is CASSVGGAGGWNTEAFF.

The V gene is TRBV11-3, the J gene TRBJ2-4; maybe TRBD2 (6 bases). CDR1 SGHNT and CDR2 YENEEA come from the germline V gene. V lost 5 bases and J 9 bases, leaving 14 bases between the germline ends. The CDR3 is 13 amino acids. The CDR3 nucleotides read TGTGCCAGCAGCCCAGAGACTAGTTTCATTCAGTACTTC. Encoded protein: CASSPETSFIQYF. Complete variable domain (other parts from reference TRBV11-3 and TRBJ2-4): EAGVVQSPRYKIIEKKQPVAFWCNPISGHNTLYWYLQNLGQGPELLIRYENEEAVDDSQLPKDRFSAERLKGVDSTLKIQPAELGDSAVYLCASSPETSFIQYFGAGTRLSVL.

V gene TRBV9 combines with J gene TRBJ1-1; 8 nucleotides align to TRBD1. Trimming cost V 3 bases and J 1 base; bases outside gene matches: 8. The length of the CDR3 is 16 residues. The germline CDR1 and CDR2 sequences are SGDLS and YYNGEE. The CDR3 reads CASSAGTGSGNTEAFF. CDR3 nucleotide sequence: TGTGCCAGCAGCGCCGGGACAGGCTCGGGGAACACTGAAGCTTTCTTT.

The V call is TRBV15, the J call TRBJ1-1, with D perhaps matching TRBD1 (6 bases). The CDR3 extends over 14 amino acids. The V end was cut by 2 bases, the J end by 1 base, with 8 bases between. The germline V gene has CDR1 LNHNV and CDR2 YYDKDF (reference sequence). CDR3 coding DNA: TGTGCCACCAGCAGAAAGACAGGGAACACTGAAGCTTTCTTT. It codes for CATSRKTGNTEAFF.

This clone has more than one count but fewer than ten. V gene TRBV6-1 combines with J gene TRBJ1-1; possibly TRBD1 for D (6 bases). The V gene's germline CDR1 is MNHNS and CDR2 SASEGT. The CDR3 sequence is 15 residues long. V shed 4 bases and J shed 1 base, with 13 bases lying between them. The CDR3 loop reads CASSGTGTPNTEAFF. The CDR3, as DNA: TGTGCCAGCAGTGGAACCGGGACACCGAACACTGAAGCTTTCTTT.

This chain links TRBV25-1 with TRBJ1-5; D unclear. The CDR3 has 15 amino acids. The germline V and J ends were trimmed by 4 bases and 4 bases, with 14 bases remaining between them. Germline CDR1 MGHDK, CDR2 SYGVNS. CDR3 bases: TGTGCCAGCAGTGGGCCCGGCGGAGGGAATCAGCCCCAGCATTTT. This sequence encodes CASSGPGGGNQPQHF. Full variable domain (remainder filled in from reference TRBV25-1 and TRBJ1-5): EADIYQTPRYLVIGTGKKITLECSQTMGHDKMYWYQQDPGMELHLIHYSYGVNSTEKGDLSSESTVSRIRTEHFPLTLESARPSHTSQYLCASSGPGGGNQPQHFGDGTRLSIL.

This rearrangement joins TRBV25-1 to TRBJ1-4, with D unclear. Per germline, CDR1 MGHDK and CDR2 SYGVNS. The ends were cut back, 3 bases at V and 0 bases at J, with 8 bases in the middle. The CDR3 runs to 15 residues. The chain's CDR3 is CASSESGSTNEKLFF. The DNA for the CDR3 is TGTGCCAGCAGTGAGTCGGGATCAACTAATGAAAAACTGTTTTTT.

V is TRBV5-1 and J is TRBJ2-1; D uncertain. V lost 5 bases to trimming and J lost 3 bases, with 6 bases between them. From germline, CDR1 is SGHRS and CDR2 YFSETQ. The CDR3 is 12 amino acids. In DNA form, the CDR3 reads TGCGCCAGCAGAGGCGGCTACAATGAGCAGTTCTTC. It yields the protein CASRGGYNEQFF.

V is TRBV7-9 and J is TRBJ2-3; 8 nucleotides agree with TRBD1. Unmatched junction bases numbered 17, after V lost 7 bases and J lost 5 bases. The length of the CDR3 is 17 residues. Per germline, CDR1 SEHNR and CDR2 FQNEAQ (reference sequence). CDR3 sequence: CASNSNPRDRFEDTQYF. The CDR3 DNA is TGTGCCAGCAACTCTAACCCCCGGGACAGGTTCGAAGATACGCAGTATTTT.

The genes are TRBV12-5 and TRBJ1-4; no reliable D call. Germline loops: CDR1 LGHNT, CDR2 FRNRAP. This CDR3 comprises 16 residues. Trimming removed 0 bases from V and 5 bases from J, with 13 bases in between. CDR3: CASGLVPPYGNEKLFF. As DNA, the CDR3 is TGTGCTAGTGGTTTGGTTCCCCCCTACGGGAATGAAAAACTGTTTTTT.

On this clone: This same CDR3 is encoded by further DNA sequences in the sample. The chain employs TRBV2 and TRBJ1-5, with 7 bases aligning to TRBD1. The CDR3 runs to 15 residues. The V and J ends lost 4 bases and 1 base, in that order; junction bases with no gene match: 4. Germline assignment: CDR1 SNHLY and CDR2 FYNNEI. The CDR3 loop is CASSVGQLSNQPQHF. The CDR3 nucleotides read TGTGCCAGCAGTGTGGGACAGTTGAGCAATCAGCCCCAGCATTTT. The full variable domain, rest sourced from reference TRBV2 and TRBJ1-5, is EPEVTQTPSHQVTQMGQEVILRCVPISNHLYFYWYRQILGQKVEFLVSFYNNEISEKSEIFDDQFSVERPDGSNFTLKIRSTKLEDSAMYFCASSVGQLSNQPQHFGDGTRLSIL.

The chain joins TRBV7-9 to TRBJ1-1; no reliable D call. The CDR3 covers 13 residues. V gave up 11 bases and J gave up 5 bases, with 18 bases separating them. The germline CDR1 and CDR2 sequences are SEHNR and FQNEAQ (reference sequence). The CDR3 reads CAGYLQPRTEAFF. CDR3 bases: TGTGCCGGATATTTACAGCCGAGAACTGAAGCTTTCTTT. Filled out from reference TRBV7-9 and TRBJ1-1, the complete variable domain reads DTGVSQNPRHKITKRGQNVTFRCDPISEHNRLYWYRQTLGQGPEFLTYFQNEAQLEKSRLLSDRFSAERPKGSFSTLEIQRTEQGDSAMYLCAGYLQPRTEAFFGQGTRLTVV.

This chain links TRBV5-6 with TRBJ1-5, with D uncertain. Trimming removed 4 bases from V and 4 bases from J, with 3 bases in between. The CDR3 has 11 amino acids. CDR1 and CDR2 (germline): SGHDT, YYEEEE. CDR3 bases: TGTGCCAGCAGCCAGAATCAGCCCCAGCATTTT. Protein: CASSQNQPQHF.